This record covers a single T cell receptor (beta chain). The ends lost 5 bases at V and 4 bases at J; junction bases unmatched: 12. This CDR3 is built from 16 residues. Per germline, CDR1 SGHRS and CDR2 YFSETQ. The table came from immunoSEQ multiplex PCR; TCRdb's copy has only in-frame clones and leaves some out. The table shows around 450,000 clones, with 85% to 90% occurring only once. The sample belongs to a study of blood T cell repertoires in COVID-19. Specimen: peripheral blood. This chain connects TRBV5-1 to TRBJ2-3; 8 bases align to TRBD2. The source is a woman aged 25 to 39 with acute or convalescent COVID-19. The CDR3 bases are TGCGCCAGCAGGGATTGGGCGGGGGGCCCTGCAGATACGCAGTATTTT. Its protein is CASRDWAGGPADTQYF.